The clone carrying this T cell receptor (beta chain) was counted ten times or more. Its antigen remains unidentified. This sample was included in a study of Graves' ophthalmopathy and Graves' hyperthyroidism. The authors amplified TCR beta CDR3 regions from RNA transcripts. First-round RT-PCR relied on HTBI primers, and a second-round multiplex PCR came next. Using its own MiXCR run on the multiplex PCR reads, TCRdb lists one record per CDR3 protein. The data hold some 350,000 distinct CDR3 sequences, with about 15% observed a single time. Study-level results: The model achieved 55% to 71% sensitivity and around 72% specificity for ophthalmopathy progression.

There are 14 residues in the CDR3. The germline gives CDR1 SNHLY, CDR2 FYNNEI. Germline trimming cut 4 bases from V and 7 bases from J; bases unmatched to any gene: 5. The study excluded patients with other autoimmune diseases, uncontrolled infections, pregnancy or lactation. Clinical symptoms, serum thyroxine, TRAb, thyroid ultrasound and orbital computed tomography formed the basis of diagnosis. Material for sequencing was peripheral blood. The chain is built from TRBV2 and TRBJ2-2; 8 positions match TRBD2. This TCR derives from an adult woman with stable Graves' hyperthyroidism. CDR3 loop: CASSARLANGELFF. CDR3 DNA sequence: TGTGCCAGCAGTGCTAGACTAGCGAACGGGGAGCTGTTTTTT.